Each of the 7 T cell receptor beta chains below was sequenced from the same sample in a study of T cell clonotyping in hematopoietic cell transplantation. Time point: recipient sample about 28 days before transplant, after cytoreduction. Profiled with immunoSEQ multiplex PCR; TCRdb holds only in-frame clones, not every one. The table has about 5,900 clones, more than 70% seen once. The sequencing used peripheral blood mononuclear cells, collected before stem cell transplant. The origin of the receptors is a woman between 45 and 65 years old with acute myeloid leukemia. Some clones in this sample may be carry-over from other donors' samples.

V gene TRBV2 combines with J gene TRBJ2-7; 13 bases agree with TRBD2. After removal of 10 bases from V and 2 bases from J, the junction contained 8 bases not matched to a gene. The CDR3 runs 15 residues. Looked up from germline, CDR1 is SNHLY and CDR2 is FYNNEI. The CDR3 here is CATTGTSGITYEQYF. The CDR3, as DNA: TGTGCCACCACCGGGACTAGCGGGATTACCTACGAGCAGTACTTC.

There are a few counts of this clone. At the DNA level, this CDR3 is encoded by other sequences in the same sample as well. The V and J genes are TRBV6-5 and TRBJ1-5, with D possibly TRBD1 on 5 matching bases. The CDR3 is made up of 14 amino acids. Trimming removed 3 bases at V and 3 bases at J, with 9 bases between. Germline CDR1 and CDR2: MNHEY and SVGAGI. CDR3 amino acids: CASSYRGNNQPQHF. The CDR3 bases are TGTGCCAGCAGTTATCGGGGGAACAATCAGCCCCAGCATTTT.

J is TRBJ2-7 and V is TRBV11-2, with D tentatively TRBD1 (5 bases). The length of the CDR3 is 12 residues. In germline, CDR1 is SGHAT, CDR2 FQNNGV. The V end lost 4 bases, the J end lost 6 bases, and 10 bases lay between the germline ends. In nucleotides, the CDR3 is TGTGCCAGCAGCTGGGGCGAGGTCGAGCAGTACTTC. This translates into CASSWGEVEQYF.

V usage is TRBV5-1 and J usage is TRBJ2-7; tentatively, D is TRBD1 (6 bases). Germline loops: CDR1 SGHRS, CDR2 YFSETQ. The length of the CDR3 is 17 residues. V dropped 2 bases and J dropped 5 bases, with 23 bases sitting between them. CDR3 protein: CASSFFVQGGVGHEQYF. The CDR3 nucleotides are TGCGCCAGCAGCTTTTTCGTACAGGGTGGGGTAGGTCACGAGCAGTACTTC. The full variable domain, its missing parts supplied by reference TRBV5-1 and TRBJ2-7, is KAGVTQTPRYLIKTRGQQVTLSCSPISGHRSVSWYQQTPGQGLQFLFEYFSETQRNKGNFPGRFSGRQFSNSRSEMNVSTLELGDSALYLCASSFFVQGGVGHEQYFGPGTRLTVT.

The J gene is TRBJ1-1, the V gene TRBV30; 7 nucleotides align to TRBD1. Germline assignment: CDR1 GTSNPN and CDR2 SVGIG (reference sequence). V lost 4 bases, J lost 1 base, and 3 bases stayed unmatched. The CDR3 extends over 13 amino acids. For the CDR3, the DNA is TGTGCCTGGACCGGACAGGAGAACACTGAAGCTTTCTTT. This sequence encodes CAWTGQENTEAFF.

This rearrangement joins TRBV19 to TRBJ1-1; D is unclear. Trimming cost V 9 bases and J 1 base, with 12 bases left between them. CDR3 length: 13 residues. The germline CDR1 and CDR2 sequences are LNHDA and SQIVND (reference sequence). CDR3 protein: CASRGFSNTEAFF. CDR3 nucleotides: TGTGCCAGCCGGGGTTTCTCGAACACTGAAGCTTTCTTT.

The rearrangement joins TRBV29-1 to TRBJ2-1; the D is unclear. Trimming removed 7 bases from V and 4 bases from J, with 5 bases in between. Germline V lookup: CDR1 SQVTM, CDR2 ANQGSEA. This CDR3 region has 10 residues. Here the CDR3 DNA reads TGCAGCGCCGGGTACAATGAGCAGTTCTTC. It yields the protein CSAGYNEQFF.